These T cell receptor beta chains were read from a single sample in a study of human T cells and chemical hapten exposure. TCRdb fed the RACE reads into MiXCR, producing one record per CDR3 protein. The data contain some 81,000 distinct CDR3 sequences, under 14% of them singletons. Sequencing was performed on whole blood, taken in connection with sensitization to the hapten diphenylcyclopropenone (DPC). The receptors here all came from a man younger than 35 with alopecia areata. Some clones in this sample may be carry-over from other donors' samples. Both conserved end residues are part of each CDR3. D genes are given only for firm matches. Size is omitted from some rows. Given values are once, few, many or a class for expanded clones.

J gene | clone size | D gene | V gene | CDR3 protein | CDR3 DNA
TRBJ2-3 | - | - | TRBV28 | CASTRFQDTQYF | TGTGCCAGCACCAGATTCCAAGATACGCAGTATTTT
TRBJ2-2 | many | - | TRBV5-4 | CASSSTGPGELFF | TGTGCCAGCAGCTCCACAGGGCCCGGGGAGCTGTTTTTT
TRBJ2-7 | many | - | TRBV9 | CASSVAADVASYEQYF | TGTGCCAGCAGCGTAGCTGCGGATGTCGCATCCTACGAGCAGTACTTC
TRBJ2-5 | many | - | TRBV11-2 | CASSFPPRGQETQYF | TGTGCCAGCAGCTTCCCACCACGAGGCCAAGAGACCCAGTACTTC
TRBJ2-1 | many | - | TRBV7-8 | CASSLNGQTYNEQFF | TGTGCCAGCAGCCTTAACGGACAGACCTACAATGAGCAGTTCTTC
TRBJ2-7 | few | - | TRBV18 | CASSPPNRGQQYF | TGTGCCAGCTCACCACCTAATCGGGGCCAGCAGTACTTC
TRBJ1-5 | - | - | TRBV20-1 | CSAKDSNQPQHF | TGCAGTGCTAAGGACAGTAATCAGCCCCAGCATTTT
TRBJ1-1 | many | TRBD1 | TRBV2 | CASSVGQGVASEAFF | TGTGCCAGCAGTGTCGGTCAGGGGGTGGCATCTGAAGCTTTCTTT
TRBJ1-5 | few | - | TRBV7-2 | CASSPGPANQPQHF | TGTGCCAGCAGCCCGGGACCCGCTAATCAGCCCCAGCATTTT
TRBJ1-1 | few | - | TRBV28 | CASSPALGNTEAFF | TGTGCCAGCAGCCCCGCATTGGGGAACACTGAAGCTTTCTTT
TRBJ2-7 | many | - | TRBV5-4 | CASSLVGTNSEQYF | TGTGCCAGCAGCTTGGTTGGGACAAATAGCGAGCAGTACTTC
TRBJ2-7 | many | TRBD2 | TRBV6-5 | CASSYQRGAYEQYF | TGTGCCAGCAGTTACCAGCGGGGGGCCTACGAGCAGTACTTC
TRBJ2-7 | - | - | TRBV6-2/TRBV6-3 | CASTDVQGTSYEQYF | TGTGCCAGCACCGATGTCCAGGGAACCTCCTACGAGCAGTACTTC
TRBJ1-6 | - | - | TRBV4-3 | CASSQERRNSPLHF | TGCGCCAGCAGCCAAGAGCGCAGGAATTCACCCCTCCACTTT
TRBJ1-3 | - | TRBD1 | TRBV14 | CASSHTGASGNTIYF | TGTGCCAGCAGCCACACAGGGGCCTCTGGAAACACCATATATTTT
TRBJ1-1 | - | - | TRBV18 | CASSPVEGGATEAFF | TGTGCCAGCTCACCGGTGGAGGGGGGGGCCACTGAAGCTTTCTTT
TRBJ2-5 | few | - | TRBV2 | CASSDGAGTQYF | TGTGCCAGCAGTGACGGTGCGGGAACCCAGTACTTC
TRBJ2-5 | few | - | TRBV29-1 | CSGLGIQETQYF | TGCAGCGGCCTTGGAATACAAGAGACCCAGTACTTC
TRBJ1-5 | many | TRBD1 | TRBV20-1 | CSANRGADSEPQHF | TGCAGTGCTAACAGGGGGGCGGATTCGGAGCCCCAGCATTTT
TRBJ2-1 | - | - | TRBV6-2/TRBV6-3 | CASSSGGLFNRAEQFF | TGTGCCAGCAGCTCGGGGGGCCTCTTCAACCGGGCTGAGCAGTTCTTC
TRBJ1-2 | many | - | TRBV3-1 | CASSTYDSHYGYTF | TGTGCCAGCAGTACTTATGACAGCCATTATGGCTACACCTTC
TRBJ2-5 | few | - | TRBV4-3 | CASSQGRTAFAAQYF | TGCGCCAGCAGCCAAGGGCGGACGGCTTTTGCGGCCCAGTACTTC
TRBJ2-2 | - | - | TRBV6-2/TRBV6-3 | CATTTYRVTNTGELFF | TGTGCCACCACAACCTACAGGGTGACGAACACCGGGGAGCTGTTTTTT
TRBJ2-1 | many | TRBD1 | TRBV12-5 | CASGFGTDNEQFF | TGTGCTAGTGGTTTCGGGACAGACAATGAGCAGTTCTTC
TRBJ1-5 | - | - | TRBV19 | CASTLGFYSNQPQHF | TGTGCCAGTACTCTGGGTTTTTATAGCAATCAGCCCCAGCATTTT
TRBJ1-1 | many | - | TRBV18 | CASSPTISDMNTEAFF | TGTGCCAGCTCACCTACCATCTCGGATATGAACACTGAAGCTTTCTTT
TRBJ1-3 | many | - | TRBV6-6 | CASSYSSEPSGNTIYF | TGTGCCAGCAGTTACTCGAGCGAACCCTCTGGAAACACCATATATTTT
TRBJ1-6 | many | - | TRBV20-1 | CSARSPGVDGSPLHF | TGCAGTGCTAGATCCCCGGGGGTGGACGGGTCACCCCTCCACTTT
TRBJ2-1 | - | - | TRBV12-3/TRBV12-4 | CASSSQVPYNEQFF | TGTGCCAGCAGTTCCCAGGTACCCTACAATGAGCAGTTCTTC
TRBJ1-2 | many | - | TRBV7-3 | CASSPNRDIKGYTF | TGTGCCAGCAGCCCGAACCGGGACATTAAAGGCTACACCTTC
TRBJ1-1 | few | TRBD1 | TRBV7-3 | CASTRRTGQGDTEAFF | TGTGCCAGCACCCGCCGAACGGGACAGGGGGACACTGAAGCTTTCTTT
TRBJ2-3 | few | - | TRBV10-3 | CAISGDSGTSTDTQYF | TGTGCCATCAGTGGGGATTCGGGGACTAGCACAGATACGCAGTATTTT
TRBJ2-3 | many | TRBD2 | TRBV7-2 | CASLRGGSTDTQYF | TGTGCCAGCCTGCGGGGGGGTAGCACAGATACGCAGTATTTT
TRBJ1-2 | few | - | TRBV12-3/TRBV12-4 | CASSLPRLSGYTF | TGTGCCAGCAGCCTGCCCCGCCTTAGCGGCTACACCTTC
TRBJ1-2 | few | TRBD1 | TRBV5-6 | CASSYGTGPYGYTF | TGTGCCAGCAGTTACGGGACAGGCCCCTATGGCTACACCTTC
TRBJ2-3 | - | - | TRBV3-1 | CASSQDPARADTQYF | TGTGCCAGCAGCCAAGATCCCGCCCGGGCAGATACGCAGTATTTT
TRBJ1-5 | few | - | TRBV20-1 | CSVPTALSSQPQHF | TGCAGTGTCCCGACCGCGCTCAGCTCACAGCCCCAGCATTTT
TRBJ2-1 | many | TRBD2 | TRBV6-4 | CASSGTSGGNEQFF | TGTGCCAGCAGTGGGACTAGCGGGGGGAATGAGCAGTTCTTC
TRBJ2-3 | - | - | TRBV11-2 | CASSLVPIRQEDTQYF | TGTGCCAGCAGCTTAGTGCCAATAAGGCAGGAAGATACGCAGTATTTT
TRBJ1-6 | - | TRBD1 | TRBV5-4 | CASSSGTANSPLHF | TGTGCCAGCAGCAGCGGGACAGCTAATTCACCCCTCCACTTT
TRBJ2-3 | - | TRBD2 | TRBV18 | CASSSGLAADTQYF | TGTGCCAGCTCATCAGGACTAGCGGCAGATACGCAGTATTTT
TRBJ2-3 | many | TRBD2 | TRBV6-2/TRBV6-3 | CASSYMGLADSQWAQYF | TGTGCCAGCAGTTACATGGGACTAGCAGACTCACAGTGGGCGCAGTATTTT
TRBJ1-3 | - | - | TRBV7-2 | CASSLRRTPGNTIYF | TGTGCCAGCAGCCTCAGACGGACACCTGGAAACACCATATATTTT
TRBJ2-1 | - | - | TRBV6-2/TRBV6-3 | CASSFPNTGLWIF | TGTGCCAGCAGTTTTCCCAATACAGGACTTTGGATCTTC
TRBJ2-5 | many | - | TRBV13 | CASRSRHKETQYF | TGTGCCAGCAGATCCCGACATAAAGAGACCCAGTACTTC
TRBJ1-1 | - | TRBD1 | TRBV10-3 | CAISGTENTEAFF | TGTGCCATCAGCGGGACAGAGAACACTGAAGCTTTCTTT
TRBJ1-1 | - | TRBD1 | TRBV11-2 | CASSLGQGADEAFF | TGTGCCAGCAGCTTAGGACAGGGGGCGGACGAAGCTTTCTTT
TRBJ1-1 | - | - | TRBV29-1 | CSVQGNTEAFF | TGCAGCGTCCAGGGGAACACTGAAGCTTTCTTT
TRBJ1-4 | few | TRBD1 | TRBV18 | CASSPGTGQTNEKLFF | TGTGCCAGCTCACCAGGGACGGGACAGACTAATGAAAAACTGTTTTTT
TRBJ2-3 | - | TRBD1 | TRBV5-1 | CASSLEQGALTDTQYF | TGCGCCAGCAGCCTAGAACAGGGGGCGCTGACAGATACGCAGTATTTT
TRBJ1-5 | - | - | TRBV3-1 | CASSQDLGSQPQHF | TGTGCCAGCAGCCAAGATCTGGGAAGCCAGCCCCAGCATTTT
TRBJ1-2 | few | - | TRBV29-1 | CSVIDRDTDYGYTF | TGCAGCGTGATCGACCGGGACACAGACTATGGCTACACCTTC